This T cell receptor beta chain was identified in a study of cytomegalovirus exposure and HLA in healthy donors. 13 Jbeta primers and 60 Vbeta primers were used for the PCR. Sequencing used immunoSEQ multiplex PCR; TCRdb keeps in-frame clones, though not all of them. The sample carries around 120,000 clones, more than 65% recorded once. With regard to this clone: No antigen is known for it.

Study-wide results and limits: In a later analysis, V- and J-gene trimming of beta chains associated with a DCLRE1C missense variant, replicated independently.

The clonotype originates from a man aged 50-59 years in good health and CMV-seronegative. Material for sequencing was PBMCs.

This CDR3 is CASRRQGEVHDEQFF. CDR3 in DNA: TGTGCCAGCAGAAGACAGGGGGAAGTACACGATGAGCAGTTCTTC. The V call is TRBV5-4, the J call TRBJ2-1; 9 positions match TRBD1. This CDR3 has 15 residues. The germline CDR1 and CDR2 sequences are SGHNT and YYREEE (reference sequence). J lost 8 bases, V lost 5 bases, and 11 bases had no gene match.